The 28 T cell receptor beta chains given below trace back to one sample, sequenced in a study of T cell clonality in common variable immunodeficiency. The repertoire was sequenced with immunoSEQ multiplex PCR; TCRdb's copy has only in-frame clones and lacks some. The sample was found to contain roughly 34,000 clones, and every one recurs. These TCRs are of unknown antigen specificity. Notes on the study in general: In common variable immunodeficiency, TCR beta chains reportedly carried fewer deletions and N-nucleotide insertions.

The specimen was peripheral blood mononuclear cells. These receptors all stem from a human donor with common variable immunodeficiency.

On this clone: Sequencing ends 3 residues short of the CDR3 end; the germline J gene provides the rest. The chain uses TRBV19 and TRBJ2-1; perhaps TRBD1 as D (5 bases). The V end was cut by 0 bases, the J end by 0 bases, with 15 bases between. This CDR3 comprises 18 residues. The V gene's germline CDR1 is LNHDA and CDR2 SQIVND (reference sequence). CDR3 DNA, as far as it was read: TGTGCCAGTAGTATAGATCTCCACAGGACCCCCTCCTACAATGAG. Amino acids: CASSIDLHRTPSYNE. The full CDR3 protein reads CASSIDLHRTPSYNEQFF.

This clone was picked up many times. The read finishes 3 residues shy of the CDR3 end, and the germline J gene is used to complete it. The V call is TRBV9, the J call TRBJ2-7; 9 positions agree with TRBD2. The trim removed 2 bases at V and 5 bases at J, leaving 5 bases unmatched. Germline CDR1 is SGDLS and CDR2 is YYNGEE. The CDR3 is 14 amino acids. CDR3 sequence: CASSVGGLAHEQYF. The CDR3 bases that were read are TGTGCCAGCAGCGTGGGGGGACTAGCCCACGAG. Looking up the rest from reference TRBV9 and TRBJ2-7 gives the full variable domain: DSGVTQTPKHLITATGQRVTLRCSPRSGDLSVYWYQQSLDQGLQFLIQYYNGEERAKGNILERFSAQQFPDLHSELNLSSLELGDSALYFCASSVGGLAHEQYFGPGTRLTVT.

In its sample, this clone was seen a few times. The sequenced CDR3 bases are TGTGCCAGCTCCCACCCAACTAGCGGGAGACGAACAGATACG. It specifies CASSHPTSGRRTDT. From start to end, the CDR3 is CASSHPTSGRRTDTQYF. The chain has TRBV6-2 or TRBV6-3 and TRBJ2-3, with 11 bases that match TRBD2. The CDR3 end falls 3 residues outside the read, so it is completed with the germline J gene. Germline CDR1 MNHEY, CDR2 SVGEGT. V trimming: 8 bases; J trimming: 3 bases; junction bases outside the gene matches: 13. The CDR3 runs 17 residues.

This clone has a count of ten or more. The read ends 3 residues shy of where the CDR3 ends; the end is completed using the germline J gene. The chain recombines TRBV7-2 with TRBJ2-5; 10 bases fit TRBD2. The V gene's germline CDR1 is SGHTA and CDR2 FQGNSA. This CDR3 region has 14 residues. V shed 5 bases and J 4 bases; nucleotides not matched to a gene: 4. The sequenced part of the CDR3 DNA is TGTGCCAGCAGCCCCGGACTAGCGGTAGAGACC. Translation gives CASSPGLAVET. The entire CDR3 protein reads CASSPGLAVETQYF.

This clone was observed a handful of times. The read falls 3 residues short of the CDR3 end, and the missing part is taken from the germline J gene. V usage is TRBV7-9 and J usage is TRBJ2-7; D gene uncertain. This CDR3 is built from 12 residues. Germline lookup yields CDR1 SEHNR and CDR2 FQNEAQ (reference sequence). The V and J ends lost 1 base and 2 bases respectively, with 3 bases between them. This CDR3 is CASSLDTYEQYF. Incomplete CDR3 DNA: TGTGCCAGCAGCTTAGATACCTACGAG.

This clone has just a few counts. This CDR3 reads CASSITGDGYNEQFF. The sequenced part of the CDR3 DNA is TGTGCCAGTAGTATAACGGGGGACGGCTACAATGAG. This chain links TRBV19 with TRBJ2-1; D is possibly TRBD2 (6 bases). The missing CDR3 end, 3 residues past where the read stops, is filled in from the germline J gene. Deletions cut 2 bases from V and 3 bases from J, with 11 bases between. CDR1 is LNHDA, CDR2 SQIVND, per germline (reference sequence). This CDR3 has 15 residues.

CDR3 DNA (partial): TGTGCCAGCAGTGATAGGGGCTACACC. It yields the protein CASSDRGYT. The CDR3 in its entirety is CASSDRGYTIYF. The V gene is TRBV2, the J gene TRBJ1-3; maybe TRBD1 (5 bases). The CDR3 end is not reached by the read, which stops 3 residues before it; the germline J gene fills it in. Germline assignment: CDR1 SNHLY and CDR2 FYNNEI. V was pared by 3 bases and J by 8 bases, with 8 bases between. The CDR3 length is 12 residues.

About this clone: The read halts 3 residues ahead of the CDR3 end, with the missing end drawn from the germline J gene. The J gene is TRBJ1-2, the V gene TRBV7-9; no clear D gene. This CDR3 comprises 15 residues. Germline V gene data show CDR1 as SEHNR and CDR2 as FQNEAQ (reference sequence). Between the trimmed V and J ends, which lost 5 bases and 3 bases, there was a span of 16 bases. The CDR3 region is CASSPDRVADYGYTF. CDR3 DNA, as far as it was read: TGTGCCAGCAGCCCAGATAGGGTGGCAGACTATGGC.

This clone was seen many times. The read falls 3 residues short of the CDR3 end, and the missing part is taken from the germline J gene. This same CDR3 is encoded by further DNA sequences in the sample. The chain combines TRBV7-9 with TRBJ2-3; D perhaps matches TRBD1 (6 bases). Germline V gene data show CDR1 as SEHNR and CDR2 as FQNEAQ (reference sequence). The CDR3 extends over 15 amino acids. V lost 1 base to trimming and J lost 1 base, with 9 bases between them. The part of the CDR3 DNA that was read is TGTGCCAGCAGCTTAGTTTCAGGGGGCACAGATACG. Translating it yields CASSLVSGGTDT. The CDR3, in full, reads CASSLVSGGTDTQYF.

Many counts were recorded for this clone. The read ends 3 residues early relative to the CDR3; the germline J gene fills the gap. This chain connects TRBV4-1 to TRBJ1-4; unclear D gene. There are 15 residues in the CDR3. CDR1 and CDR2 (germline): MGHRA, YSYEKL. Partial CDR3 DNA: TGCGCCAGCAGCCAAGAATTGGGCCTTCTCCCCACA. This translates into CASSQELGLLPT. The whole CDR3 sequence reads CASSQELGLLPTLFF.

This clone was seen at least ten times. The CDR3 goes on 3 residues after the read ends, and that part is filled in from the germline J gene. This chain connects TRBV20-1 to TRBJ2-7, with 7 nucleotides matching TRBD1. CDR3 length: 13 amino acids. Looked up from germline, CDR1 is DFQATT and CDR2 is SNEGSKA (reference sequence). With V trimmed by 4 bases and J by 3 bases, 6 bases remained unmatched. The DNA read from the CDR3 is TGCAGTGCTATAGCTCAGGGGGACTACGAG. Its translation is CSAIAQGDYE. The CDR3 as a whole reads CSAIAQGDYEQYF.

This clone showed up just a few times. The DNA ends 3 residues before the CDR3 does, and the rest of the CDR3 is filled in from the germline J gene. This rearrangement joins TRBV18 to TRBJ1-3; D call uncertain. The V end lost 6 bases, the J end lost 2 bases, and 8 bases lay between the germline ends. Per germline, CDR1 KGHSH and CDR2 LQKENI. The CDR3 loop spans 13 amino acids. The CDR3 protein is CASSREAGNTIYF. Partial CDR3 DNA: TGTGCCAGCTCGCGGGAGGCTGGAAACACC. Full variable domain (missing parts from reference TRBV18 and TRBJ1-3): NAGVMQNPRHLVRRRGQEARLRCSPMKGHSHVYWYRQLPEEGLKFMVYLQKENIIDESGMPKERFSAEFPKEGPSILRIQQVVRGDSAAYFCASSREAGNTIYFGEGSWLTVV.

As regards this clone: The read is 3 residues too short to cover the CDR3 end, so that end is filled in from the germline J gene. The V gene is TRBV6-1, the J gene TRBJ1-5; D is unclear. Germline assignment: CDR1 MNHNS and CDR2 SASEGT. V was shortened by 3 bases and J by 6 bases, with 9 bases between the two germline ends. CDR3 size: 13 residues. The CDR3: CASSEAVRQPQHF. CDR3 bases read: TGTGCCAGCAGTGAGGCGGTTCGTCAGCCC.

This clone appeared many times. The read stops 3 residues short of the end of the CDR3; the missing end is completed from the germline J gene. This chain links TRBV28 with TRBJ2-1; 9 bases match TRBD2. This CDR3 is 15 amino acids long. Germline loops: CDR1 MDHEN, CDR2 SYDVKM. Trimming at V came to 5 bases and at J to 1 base, leaving 3 bases not matched to a gene. The CDR3 sequence is CASSLAGLSYNEQFF. CDR3 bases read: TGTGCCAGCAGTCTAGCGGGGCTATCCTACAATGAG.

Remarks on this clone: The read finishes 3 residues shy of the CDR3 end, and the germline J gene is used to complete it. V and J are TRBV6-1 and TRBJ1-1; no firm D call. CDR1 and CDR2 from the germline V gene are MNHNS and SASEGT. V lost 4 bases and J 1 base, leaving 16 bases between the germline ends. CDR3 length: 16 amino acids. The sequenced CDR3 bases are TGTGCCAGCAGTGTAGGCAGCGTAGCCCAGAACACTGAA. Encoded protein: CASSVGSVAQNTE. The whole CDR3 region reads CASSVGSVAQNTEAFF.

Comment on this clone: The CDR3 end is not reached by the read, which stops 3 residues before it; the germline J gene fills it in. This chain uses TRBV7-6 with TRBJ2-2; 12 positions match TRBD2. CDR1 SGHVS and CDR2 FNYEAQ come from the germline V gene. The CDR3 has 17 residues. Trimming took 5 bases from V and 4 from J; bases not matched to a gene: 8. The sequenced part of the CDR3 DNA is TGTGCCAGCAGCCCAAGACTAGCGGGAGTGGGCACCGGGGAG. It codes for CASSPRLAGVGTGE. The entire CDR3 protein reads CASSPRLAGVGTGELFF.

The table lists this clone with many counts. The CDR3 end falls 3 residues outside the read, so it is completed with the germline J gene. The rearrangement joins TRBV29-1 to TRBJ2-1, with 13 positions matching TRBD2. Germline V lookup: CDR1 SQVTM, CDR2 ANQGSEA. The CDR3 is 16 residues long. Losses at the gene ends were 0 bases for V and 8 bases for J; bases not matched to a gene: 7. The CDR3 sequence: CSVEDDKGLAGYEQFF. Partial CDR3 DNA: TGCAGCGTTGAAGATGATAAGGGACTAGCGGGGTATGAG.

This clone was counted between two and nine times. Read sequence stops 3 residues before the CDR3 end, and the germline J gene provides the missing end. J is TRBJ1-4 and V is TRBV6-1; 9 nucleotides match TRBD1. Germline V gives CDR1 MNHNS, CDR2 SASEGT. The CDR3 consists of 16 residues. V dropped 4 bases and J dropped 4; count of bases not matched to a gene: 7. The DNA read from the CDR3 is TGTGCCAGCAGTGGTACAGGGGGCTGGGGTAATGAAAAA. Residues: CASSGTGGWGNEK. The complete CDR3 protein is CASSGTGGWGNEKLFF.

This clone was found many times. With the read ending 3 residues before the CDR3 end, the germline J gene is used to fill in that end. This chain joins TRBV5-1 and TRBJ1-1; D is unclear. The CDR3 has 16 amino acids. Germline CDR1 reads SGHRS; CDR2 reads YFSETQ. V lost 0 bases, J lost 7 bases, and 19 bases lay in between. The DNA read from the CDR3 is TGCGCCAGCAGCTTGGGGGCGGGCGGACTTAGTTTTGAA. Its protein is CASSLGAGGLSFE. The CDR3 in its entirety is CASSLGAGGLSFEAFF.

This clone was picked up many times. CDR3 bases read: TGTGCCATCAGTGAGGCGTCCTTCCCCCGACAGGGCCAAGAGACC. Protein: CAISEASFPRQGQET. The CDR3 in its entirety is CAISEASFPRQGQETQYF. This chain connects TRBV10-3 to TRBJ2-5, with TRBD1 matching 7 bases. The CDR3 end falls 3 residues outside the read, so it is completed with the germline J gene. The CDR3 spans 18 residues. After removal of 2 bases from V and 1 base from J, the junction contained 13 bases not matched to a gene. The germline CDR1 and CDR2 sequences are ENHRY and SYGVKD.

As regards this clone: Read data end 3 residues before the CDR3 end; the end is taken from the germline J gene. The rearrangement uses TRBV2 and TRBJ2-2; TRBD2 is a possible D gene (6 bases). CDR3 size: 15 residues. Trimming removed 5 bases from V and 4 bases from J, with 14 bases in between. Per germline, CDR1 SNHLY and CDR2 FYNNEI. CDR3 region: CASSRRDFLTGELFF. CDR3 bases read: TGTGCCAGCAGTAGGCGGGACTTCCTCACCGGGGAG.

This clone was observed many times. The CDR3 end is not reached by the read, which stops 3 residues before it; the germline J gene fills it in. The chain has TRBV30 and TRBJ2-2; the D is unclear. Per germline, CDR1 GTSNPN and CDR2 SVGIG (reference sequence). Trimming removed 0 bases from V and 1 base from J, with 6 bases in between. There are 14 residues in the CDR3. The covered CDR3 bases are TGTGCCTGGAGTGTAATCAGGAACACCGGGGAG. This sequence encodes CAWSVIRNTGE. The complete CDR3 sequence is CAWSVIRNTGELFF.

Points on this clone: The read gets to within 3 residues of the CDR3 end, and the germline J gene fills in the rest. This sequence joins TRBV6-1 and TRBJ2-7; 11 bases are shared with TRBD2. The J segment lost 6 bases and the V segment lost 2 bases, leaving 3 bases of the junction unmatched. Germline V gives CDR1 MNHNS, CDR2 SASEGT. This CDR3 contains 14 residues. The CDR3 bases that were read are TGTGCCAGCAGTGAAACTAGCGGGAGCCGCGAG. As protein: CASSETSGSRE. The entire CDR3 is CASSETSGSREQYF.

This clone was recorded a few times. The read gets to within 3 residues of the CDR3 end, and the germline J gene fills in the rest. The chain joins TRBV19 to TRBJ2-7; 9 bases align to TRBD1. The CDR3 contains 15 residues. Trimming at V came to 1 base and at J to 3 bases, leaving 4 bases not matched to a gene. Germline assignment: CDR1 LNHDA and CDR2 SQIVND (reference sequence). The sequenced CDR3 bases are TGTGCCAGTAGTATAGGACAGGGGGGGTTCTACGAG. It is translated as CASSIGQGGFYE. The complete CDR3 sequence is CASSIGQGGFYEQYF.

This clone was seen a few times. The read ends 3 residues before the CDR3 terminus; that terminus is restored from the germline J gene. This chain uses TRBV7-2 with TRBJ2-3, with a weak D call TRBD2 (5 bases). V lost 7 bases, J lost 6 bases, and 14 bases lay in between. This CDR3 contains 13 residues. From germline, CDR1 is SGHTA and CDR2 FQGNSA. The CDR3 protein is CASIGLLPDTQYF. Incomplete CDR3 DNA: TGTGCCAGCATCGGACTCCTACCCGATACG.

This clone was seen repeatedly, ten times or more. With the read ending 3 residues before the CDR3 end, the germline J gene is used to fill in that end. The V and J genes are TRBV5-1 and TRBJ1-3; D remains ambiguous. V lost 0 bases and J 8 bases, leaving 9 bases between the germline ends. Germline V CDR1 and CDR2: SGHRS, YFSETQ. The CDR3 is made up of 13 amino acids. The CDR3 region is CASSLVQFHTIYF. CDR3 DNA, as far as it was read: TGCGCCAGCAGCTTGGTACAGTTTCACACC.

As to this clone: The read finishes 3 residues shy of the CDR3 end, and the germline J gene is used to complete it. This chain links TRBV18 with TRBJ2-5; 15 nucleotides align to TRBD2. CDR1 is KGHSH, CDR2 LQKENI, per germline. The CDR3 runs to 16 residues. V shed 2 bases, J shed 3 bases, and the junction held 1 base outside the gene matches. The CDR3: CASSPGLAGGEETQYF. CDR3 bases read: TGTGCCAGCTCACCAGGACTAGCGGGAGGGGAAGAGACC.

A few counts support this clone. The read falls 3 residues short of the CDR3 end, and the missing part is taken from the germline J gene. This chain connects TRBV5-6 to TRBJ2-7, with D possibly TRBD2 on 6 matching bases. The V end was cut by 5 bases, the J end by 0 bases, with 6 bases between. This CDR3 region has 12 residues. Looked up from germline, CDR1 is SGHDT and CDR2 is YYEEEE. The covered CDR3 bases are TGTGCCAGCAGGCGGGACTCCTACGAG. Protein: CASRRDSYE. The CDR3 in its entirety is CASRRDSYEQYF. Together with reference TRBV5-6 and TRBJ2-7, the CDR3 gives the full variable domain: DAGVTQSPTHLIKTRGQQVTLRCSPKSGHDTVSWYQQALGQGPQFIFQYYEEEERQRGNFPDRFSGHQFPNYSSELNVNALLLGDSALYLCASRRDSYEQYFGPGTRLTVT.